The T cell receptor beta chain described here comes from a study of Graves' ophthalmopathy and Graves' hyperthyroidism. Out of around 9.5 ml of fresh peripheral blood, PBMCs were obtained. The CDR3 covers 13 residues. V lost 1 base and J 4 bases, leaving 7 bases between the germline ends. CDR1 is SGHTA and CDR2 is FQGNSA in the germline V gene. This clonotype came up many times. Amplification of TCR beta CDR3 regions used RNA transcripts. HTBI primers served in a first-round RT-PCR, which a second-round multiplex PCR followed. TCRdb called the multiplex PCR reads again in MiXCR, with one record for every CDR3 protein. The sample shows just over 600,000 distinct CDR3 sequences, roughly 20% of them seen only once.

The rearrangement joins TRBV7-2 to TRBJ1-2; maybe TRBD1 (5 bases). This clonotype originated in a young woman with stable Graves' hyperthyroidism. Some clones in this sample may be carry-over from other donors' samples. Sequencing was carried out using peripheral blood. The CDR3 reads CASSLGTIYGYTF. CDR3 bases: TGTGCCAGCAGCTTAGGGACAATCTATGGCTACACCTTC.